The source of this T cell receptor (beta chain) is a study of OX40 agonist ivuxolimab in advanced cancers. Assay used: immunoSEQ multiplex PCR; TCRdb lists only in-frame clones, some missing. The table includes tens of thousands of clones, around four fifths detected once. The germline V and J ends were trimmed by 6 bases and 0 bases, with 6 bases remaining between them. Germline CDR1 is MNHNS and CDR2 is SASEGT. This CDR3 contains 14 residues. This clone appeared a single time. The sample was CD4+ or CD8+ T cells sorted from blood, taken in a trial of the OX40 agonist ivuxolimab. This clonotype originated in an adult with an advanced solid tumor such as melanoma, head and neck, liver or kidney cancer. The chain is built from TRBV6-1 and TRBJ2-6, with no clear D. The CDR3 sequence: CASRVTSGANVLTF. The DNA for the CDR3 is TGTGCCAGCAGGGTTACCTCTGGGGCCAACGTCCTGACTTTC.